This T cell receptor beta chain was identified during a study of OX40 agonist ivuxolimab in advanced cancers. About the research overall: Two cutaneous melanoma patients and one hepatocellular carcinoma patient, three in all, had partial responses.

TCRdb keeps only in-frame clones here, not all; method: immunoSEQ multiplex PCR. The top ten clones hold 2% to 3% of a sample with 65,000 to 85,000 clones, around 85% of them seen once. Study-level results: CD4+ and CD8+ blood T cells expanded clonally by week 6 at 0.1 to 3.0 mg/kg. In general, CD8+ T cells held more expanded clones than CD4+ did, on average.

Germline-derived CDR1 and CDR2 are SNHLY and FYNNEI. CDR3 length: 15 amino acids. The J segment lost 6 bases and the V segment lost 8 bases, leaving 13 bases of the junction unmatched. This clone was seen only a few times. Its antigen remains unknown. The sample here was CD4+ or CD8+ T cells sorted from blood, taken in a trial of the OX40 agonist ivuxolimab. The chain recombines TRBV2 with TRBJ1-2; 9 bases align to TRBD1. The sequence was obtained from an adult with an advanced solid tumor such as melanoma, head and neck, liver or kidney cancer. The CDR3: CASGRSGTGTDGYTF. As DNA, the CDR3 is TGTGCCAGCGGCCGCTCCGGGACAGGGACCGATGGCTACACCTTC.